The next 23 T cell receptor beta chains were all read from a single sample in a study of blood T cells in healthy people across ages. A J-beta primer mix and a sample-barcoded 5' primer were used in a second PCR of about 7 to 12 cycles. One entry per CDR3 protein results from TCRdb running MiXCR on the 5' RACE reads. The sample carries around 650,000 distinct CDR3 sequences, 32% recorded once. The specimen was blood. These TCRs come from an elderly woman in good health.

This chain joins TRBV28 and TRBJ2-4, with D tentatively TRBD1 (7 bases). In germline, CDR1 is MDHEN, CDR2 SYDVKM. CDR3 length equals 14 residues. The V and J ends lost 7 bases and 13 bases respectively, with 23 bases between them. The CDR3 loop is CASNPGGQGNGQYF. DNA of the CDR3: TGTGCCAGCAACCCAGGGGGGCAAGGGAACGGGCAGTACTTC.

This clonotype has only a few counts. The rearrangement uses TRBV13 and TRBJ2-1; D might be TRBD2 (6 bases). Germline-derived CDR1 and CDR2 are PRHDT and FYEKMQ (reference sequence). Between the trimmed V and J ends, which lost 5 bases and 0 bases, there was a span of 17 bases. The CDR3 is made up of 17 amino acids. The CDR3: CASSGRDSRSSYNEQFF. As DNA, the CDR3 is TGTGCCAGCAGCGGCCGGGACTCGCGAAGCTCCTACAATGAGCAGTTCTTC.

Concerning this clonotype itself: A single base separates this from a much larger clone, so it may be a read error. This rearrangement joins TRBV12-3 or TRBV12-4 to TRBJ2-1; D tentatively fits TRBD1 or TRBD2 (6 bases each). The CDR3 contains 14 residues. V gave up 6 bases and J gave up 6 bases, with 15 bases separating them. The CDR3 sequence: CASRQSGGGNEQFF. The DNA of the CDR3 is TGTGCCAGCAGGCAATCCGGGGGCGGCAATGAGCAGTTCTTC.

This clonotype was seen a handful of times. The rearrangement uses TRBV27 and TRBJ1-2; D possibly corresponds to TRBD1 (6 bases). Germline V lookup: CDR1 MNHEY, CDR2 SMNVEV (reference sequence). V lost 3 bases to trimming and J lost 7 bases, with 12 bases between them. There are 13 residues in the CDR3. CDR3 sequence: CASSFQGGGGYTF. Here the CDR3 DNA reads TGTGCCAGCAGTTTTCAAGGGGGGGGTGGCTACACCTTC.

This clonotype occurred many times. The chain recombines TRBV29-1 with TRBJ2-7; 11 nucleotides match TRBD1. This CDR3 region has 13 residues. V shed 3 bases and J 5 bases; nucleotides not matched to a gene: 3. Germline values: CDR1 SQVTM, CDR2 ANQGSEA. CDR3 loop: CSVERTGGDEQYF. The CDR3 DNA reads TGCAGCGTTGAGAGGACAGGGGGCGACGAGCAGTACTTC.

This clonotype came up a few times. The CDR3 nucleotides read TGTGCCAGCAGCCAGGGACTGGGGTACACCGGGGAGCTGTTTTTT. This sequence encodes CASSQGLGYTGELFF. The chain uses TRBV14 and TRBJ2-2, with D possibly being TRBD2 (6 bases). Germline CDR1 reads SGHDN; CDR2 reads FVKESK. The CDR3 totals 15 residues. Trimming took 3 bases from V and 3 from J, leaving 11 bases between them.

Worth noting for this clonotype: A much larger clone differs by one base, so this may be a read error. CDR3 in DNA: TGTGCCAGCAGCGCTCCCGCCGGGACTAGGGAGGGGGAGACCCAGTACTTC. Translated: CASSAPAGTREGETQYF. The genes are TRBV21-1 and TRBJ2-5; the DNA was not compared with TRBD2, the D call given in the table. TRBV21-1 is annotated as a pseudogene. The CDR3 covers 17 residues.

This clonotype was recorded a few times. The CDR3 nucleotides are TGTGCCATCAGTGATTGGACCAGGGGAACAACTGAAGCTTTCTTT. Translating gives CAISDWTRGTTEAFF. The chain links TRBV10-3 to TRBJ1-1, with D maybe TRBD1 (6 bases). V dropped 3 bases and J dropped 5 bases, with 16 bases sitting between them. Germline lookup yields CDR1 ENHRY and CDR2 SYGVKD. This CDR3 has 15 residues.

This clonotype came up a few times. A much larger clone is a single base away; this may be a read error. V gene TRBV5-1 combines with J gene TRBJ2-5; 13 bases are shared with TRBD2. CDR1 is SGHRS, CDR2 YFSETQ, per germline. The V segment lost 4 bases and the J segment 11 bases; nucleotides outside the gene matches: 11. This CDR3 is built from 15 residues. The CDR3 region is CASSETSGGPSEQYF. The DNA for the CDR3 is TGCGCCAGCAGCGAGACTAGCGGGGGGCCCAGTGAGCAGTACTTC.

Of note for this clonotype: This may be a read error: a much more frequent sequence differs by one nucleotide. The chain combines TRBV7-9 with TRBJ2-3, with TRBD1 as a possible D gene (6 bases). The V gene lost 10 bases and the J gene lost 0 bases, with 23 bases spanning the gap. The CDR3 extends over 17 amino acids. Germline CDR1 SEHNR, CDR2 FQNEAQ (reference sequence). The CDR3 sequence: CAMQGRKHVTSTDTQYF. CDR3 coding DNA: TGTGCCATGCAGGGGCGGAAGCATGTGACTAGCACAGATACGCAGTATTTT.

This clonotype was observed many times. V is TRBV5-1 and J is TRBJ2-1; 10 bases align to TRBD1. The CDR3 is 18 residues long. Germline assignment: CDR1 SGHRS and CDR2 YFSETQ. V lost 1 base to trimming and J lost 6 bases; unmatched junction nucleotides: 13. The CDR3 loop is CASSLTRRTGGDLNEQFF. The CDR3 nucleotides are TGCGCCAGCAGCTTGACACGCCGGACAGGGGGGGACCTCAATGAGCAGTTCTTC.

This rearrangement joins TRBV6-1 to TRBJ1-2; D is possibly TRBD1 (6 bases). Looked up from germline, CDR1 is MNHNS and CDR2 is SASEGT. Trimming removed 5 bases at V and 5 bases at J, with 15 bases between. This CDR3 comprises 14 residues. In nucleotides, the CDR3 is TGTGCCAGCAGTCAGACAGGATATGGTTATGGCTACACCTTC. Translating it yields CASSQTGYGYGYTF.

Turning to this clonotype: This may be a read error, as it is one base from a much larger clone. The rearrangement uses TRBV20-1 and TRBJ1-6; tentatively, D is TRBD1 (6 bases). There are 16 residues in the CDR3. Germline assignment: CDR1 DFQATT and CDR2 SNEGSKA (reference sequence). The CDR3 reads CSARPLGGRLDSPPHF. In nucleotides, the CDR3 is TGCAGTGCTAGACCTCTCGGGGGGCGCTTGGATTCACCCCCCCACTTT.

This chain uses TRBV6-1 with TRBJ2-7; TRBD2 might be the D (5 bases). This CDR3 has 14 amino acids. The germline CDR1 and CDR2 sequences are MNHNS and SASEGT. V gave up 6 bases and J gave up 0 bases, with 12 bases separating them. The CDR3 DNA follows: TGTGCCAGCAGCGGCACGAGGGTCTCCTACGAGCAGTACTTC. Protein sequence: CASSGTRVSYEQYF.

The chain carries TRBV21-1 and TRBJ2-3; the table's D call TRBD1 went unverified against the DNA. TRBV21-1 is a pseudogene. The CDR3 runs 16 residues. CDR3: CASSKSQGALTDTQYF. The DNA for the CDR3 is TGTGCCAGCAGCAAAAGTCAGGGAGCTCTCACAGATACGCAGTATTTT.

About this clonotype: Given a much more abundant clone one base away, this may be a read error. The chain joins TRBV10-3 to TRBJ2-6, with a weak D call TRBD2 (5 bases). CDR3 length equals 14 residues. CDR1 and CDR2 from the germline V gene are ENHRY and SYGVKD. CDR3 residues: CAIAGVGGVNVLTF. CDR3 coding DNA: TGTGCCATCGCCGGGGTAGGTGGGGTCAACGTCCTGACTTTC.

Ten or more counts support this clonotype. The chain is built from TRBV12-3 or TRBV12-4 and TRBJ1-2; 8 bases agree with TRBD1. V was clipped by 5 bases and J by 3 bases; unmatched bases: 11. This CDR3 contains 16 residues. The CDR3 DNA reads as TGTGCCAGCAGTGCTACTATCCAGGGGGCGGACTATGGCTACACCTTC. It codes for CASSATIQGADYGYTF.

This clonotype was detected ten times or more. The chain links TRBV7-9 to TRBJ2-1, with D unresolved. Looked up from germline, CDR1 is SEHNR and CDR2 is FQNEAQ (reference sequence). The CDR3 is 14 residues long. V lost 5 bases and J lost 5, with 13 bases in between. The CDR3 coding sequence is TGTGCCAGCAGCCCACTTACCTCAGACAATGAGCAGTTCTTC. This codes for CASSPLTSDNEQFF.

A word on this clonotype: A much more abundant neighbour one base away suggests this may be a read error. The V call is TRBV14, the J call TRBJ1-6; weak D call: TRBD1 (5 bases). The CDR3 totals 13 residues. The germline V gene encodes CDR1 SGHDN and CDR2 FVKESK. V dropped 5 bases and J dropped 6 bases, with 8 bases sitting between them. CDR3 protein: CASSRGCNSPLHF. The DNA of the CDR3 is TGTGCCAGCAGCAGGGGCTGTAATTCACCCCTCCACTTT.

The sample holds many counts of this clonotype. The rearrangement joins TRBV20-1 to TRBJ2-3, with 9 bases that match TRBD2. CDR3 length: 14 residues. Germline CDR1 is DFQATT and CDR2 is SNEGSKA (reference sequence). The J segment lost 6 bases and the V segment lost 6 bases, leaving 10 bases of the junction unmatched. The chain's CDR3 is CSAPPSGGYDTQYF. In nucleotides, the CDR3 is TGCAGTGCACCGCCCAGCGGGGGGTATGATACGCAGTATTTT.

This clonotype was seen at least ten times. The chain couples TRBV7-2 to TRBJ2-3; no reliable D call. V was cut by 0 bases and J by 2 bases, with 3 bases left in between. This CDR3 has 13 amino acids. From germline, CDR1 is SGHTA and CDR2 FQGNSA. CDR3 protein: CASSLANTDTQYF. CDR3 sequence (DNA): TGTGCCAGCAGCTTAGCCAACACAGATACGCAGTATTTT.

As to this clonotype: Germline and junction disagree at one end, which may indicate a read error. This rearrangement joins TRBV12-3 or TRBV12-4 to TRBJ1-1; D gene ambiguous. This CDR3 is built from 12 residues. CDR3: CASGRMNAEAFF. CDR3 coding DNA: TGTGCCAGCGGACGGATGAACGCTGAAGCTTTCTTT.

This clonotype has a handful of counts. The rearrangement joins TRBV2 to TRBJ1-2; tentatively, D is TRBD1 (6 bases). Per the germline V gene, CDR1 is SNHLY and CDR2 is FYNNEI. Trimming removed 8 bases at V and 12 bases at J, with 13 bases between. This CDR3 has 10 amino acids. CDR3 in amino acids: CASRRGEDTF. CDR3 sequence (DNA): TGTGCCAGCCGGAGGGGGGAGGACACCTTC.